This T cell receptor beta chain was sequenced in a study of control samples from healthy donors and cancer patients. Produced via immunoSEQ multiplex PCR; TCRdb's table is partial and in-frame only. This table has over 150,000 clones, roughly 92% appearing once. This receptor was taken from a woman between 18 and 29 years old in good health. The sample taken for sequencing was blood.

CDR3 in amino acids: CASGGSYQETQYF. The CDR3, as DNA: TGTGCCAGCGGGGGGTCGTACCAAGAGACCCAGTACTTC. The genes are TRBV12-3 or TRBV12-4 and TRBJ2-5; a weak D match, TRBD2 (6 bases). Trimming removed 8 bases at V and 0 bases at J, with 10 bases between. This CDR3 is built from 13 residues.